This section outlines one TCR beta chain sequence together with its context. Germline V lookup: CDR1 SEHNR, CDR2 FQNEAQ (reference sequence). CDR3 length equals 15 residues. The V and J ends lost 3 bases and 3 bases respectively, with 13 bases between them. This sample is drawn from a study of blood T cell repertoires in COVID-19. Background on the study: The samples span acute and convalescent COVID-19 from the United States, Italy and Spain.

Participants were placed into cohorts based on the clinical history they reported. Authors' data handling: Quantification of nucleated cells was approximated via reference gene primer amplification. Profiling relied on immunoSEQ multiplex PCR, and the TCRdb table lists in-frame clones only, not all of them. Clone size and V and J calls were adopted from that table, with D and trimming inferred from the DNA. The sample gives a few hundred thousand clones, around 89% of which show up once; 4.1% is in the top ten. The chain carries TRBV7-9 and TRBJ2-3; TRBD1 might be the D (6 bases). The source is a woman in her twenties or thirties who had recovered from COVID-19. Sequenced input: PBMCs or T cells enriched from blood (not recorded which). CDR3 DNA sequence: TGTGCCAGCAGCTTGGGGGACACGAGGACAGATACGCAGTATTTT. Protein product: CASSLGDTRTDTQYF.